Below are 8 T cell receptor beta chains sequenced from a single sample in a study of shared clonotypes between healthy human individuals. Repertoires were generated with immunoSEQ multiplex PCR, while TCRdb's copy carries only in-frame clones and drops some. The top ten hold less than 0.065% of the sample, which has a few hundred thousand clones, about 96% seen once. Sample: naive CD4+ T cells sorted from blood. Documented subset: CD45RA+ positively selected. Source of these receptors: a woman in her thirties in good health.

The rearrangement uses TRBV28 and TRBJ1-2, with 10 bases that match TRBD1. CDR3 size: 15 residues. J lost 5 bases, V lost 6 bases, and 9 bases had no gene match. Per germline, CDR1 MDHEN and CDR2 SYDVKM. The CDR3 is CASRRQGAAVYGYTF. CDR3 coding DNA: TGTGCCAGCAGAAGACAGGGGGCCGCGGTTTATGGCTACACCTTC.

The rearrangement joins TRBV28 to TRBJ1-3, with D hard to call. The V gene lost 6 bases and the J gene lost 8 bases, with 11 bases spanning the gap. The CDR3 length is 12 residues. Germline V CDR1 and CDR2: MDHEN, SYDVKM. The CDR3 DNA reads TGTGCCAGCAGCCAAAATAGGGACACCATATATTTT. This encodes CASSQNRDTIYF.

The genes are TRBV9 and TRBJ2-3; 8 nucleotides align to TRBD1. The CDR3 covers 15 residues. The germline V gene encodes CDR1 SGDLS and CDR2 YYNGEE. Trimming removed 4 bases from V and 1 base from J; junction bases left unmatched: 5. The CDR3: CASSIQGGRTDTQYF. The CDR3 DNA reads TGTGCCAGCAGCATACAGGGGGGACGCACAGATACGCAGTATTTT.

The chain employs TRBV21-1 and TRBJ2-7. TRBV21-1 represents a pseudogene. CDR3 length: 14 residues. CDR3 sequence reads: CASSKRGPHYEQYF. The CDR3 coding sequence is TGTGCCAGCAGCAAACGCGGACCCCATTACGAGCAGTACTTC.

This chain joins TRBV25-1 and TRBJ2-1; the match to TRBD2 covers 11 bases. Unmatched junction bases numbered 13, after V lost 0 bases and J lost 9 bases. The CDR3 loop spans 18 amino acids. Per the germline V gene, CDR1 is MGHDK and CDR2 is SYGVNS. CDR3 nucleotide sequence: TGTGCCAGCAGTGAATACGGTAGCGGGAGGGCCTTCCTGAGTGAGCAGTTCTTC. Protein sequence: CASSEYGSGRAFLSEQFF.

V usage is TRBV6-1 and J usage is TRBJ2-7, with 7 positions matching TRBD1. The CDR3 extends over 15 amino acids. CDR1 MNHNS and CDR2 SASEGT come from the germline V gene. CDR3 nucleotide sequence: TGTGCTTCCACACTTACGGACAGGCTAAACTACGAGCAGTACTTC. Protein product: CASTLTDRLNYEQYF.

The chain links TRBV14 to TRBJ2-1, with D unresolved. V lost 1 base, J lost 9 bases, and 7 bases lay in between. The CDR3 spans 12 residues. From germline, CDR1 is SGHDN and CDR2 FVKESK. The CDR3 here is CASSQVGFEQFF. The CDR3 DNA reads TGTGCCAGCAGCCAAGTAGGGTTTGAGCAGTTCTTC.

The chain couples TRBV18 to TRBJ2-3; 11 nucleotides line up with TRBD2. Per germline, CDR1 KGHSH and CDR2 LQKENI. V trimming: 0 bases; J trimming: 5 bases; junction bases outside the gene matches: 7. The CDR3 runs 17 residues. CDR3 nucleotide sequence: TGTGCCAGCTCACCACCCGTAGCGGGAGGGCCTCAAGATACGCAGTATTTT. This translates into CASSPPVAGGPQDTQYF.